This T cell receptor (beta chain) was profiled in a study of OX40 agonist ivuxolimab in advanced cancers. In the study overall: Among those enrolled, mean age was 60 years (range roughly 23 to 85) and 75% to 85% were male. Study observations and caveats: On average, CD8+ T cells had more expanded clones than CD4+. There were also nonresponders showing low normalized T-cell clonal expansion.

Germline V gene sequence: CDR1 KGHSH, CDR2 LQKENI. This CDR3 region has 14 residues. After removal of 4 bases from V and 0 bases from J, the junction contained 2 bases not matched to a gene. For this clone: Its antigen is still unknown.

Sequenced by immunoSEQ multiplex PCR; TCRdb stores in-frame clones only, minus some. In the table there are 65,000 to 95,000 clones, 91% of which are singletons. The V gene is TRBV18, the J gene TRBJ2-7; TRBD2 matches 8 bases. The receptor was isolated from an adult with an advanced solid tumor such as melanoma, head and neck, liver or kidney cancer. The input for sequencing was CD4+ or CD8+ T cells sorted from blood, taken in a trial of the OX40 agonist ivuxolimab. Here the CDR3 reads CASSRGTSSYEQYF. As DNA, the CDR3 is TGTGCCAGCTCACGCGGGACTAGCTCCTACGAGCAGTACTTC.